The T cell receptor beta chain under discussion was sequenced for a study of T cells after posttransplantation cyclophosphamide. This clone was counted once. The antigen is undetermined. Regarding the study as a whole: Later post-transplant blood repertoires were often dominated by donor CD8+ memory clones. Blood and skin or GI T cell repertoires showed limited TRB overlap. Recipient CMV seropositivity and CMV reactivation strongly tracked TRB clonality.

Cells defined as naive were viable CD3+CD4+ or CD3+CD8+ and CCR7+CD45RA+CD45RO-CD95-CD27+CD28+. On the day of bone marrow donation, the related graft donor provided peripheral blood. V lost 0 bases and J 7 bases, leaving 13 bases between the germline ends. Looked up from germline, CDR1 is LNHNV and CDR2 is YYDKDF (reference sequence). This CDR3 has 15 residues. Profiling relied on immunoSEQ multiplex PCR, and the TCRdb table lists in-frame clones only, not all of them. Of more than 30,000 clones listed, 90% to 95% were seen once; the top ten hold 0.2% to 0.3%. Sequencing was done on a sample of naive CD4+ T cells sorted from PBMCs. This receptor was taken from a woman aged 60 to 75 in good health, CMV-negative, and a related stem cell transplant donor. J is TRBJ2-4 and V is TRBV15; tentatively, D is TRBD1 (5 bases). CDR3 nucleotides: TGTGCCACCAGCAGAGATCTGGCGCAGGGTAACATTCAGTACTTC. It codes for CATSRDLAQGNIQYF.